This T cell receptor (beta chain) appears in the sequencing data of a study of CD8+CD57+ T cells in acquired aplastic anemia listed by TCRdb under 2018. About the investigation overall: Extracted DNA from sorted CD4+ and CD8+ cells averaged 3.2 ug, ranging from roughly 0.17 to 30 ug. CD8+CD57+ expansion was defined as frequency above the mean frequency observed in healthy subjects.

Profiling of TCR beta VDJ combinations and CDR3 sequences used genomic DNA as the template. An Illumina HiSeq 2000 was used for TCR repertoire sequencing. From the authors' description of their analysis: TRBV/TRBJ rearrangement plots, CDR3 size and DJ length profiles, and Simpson's diversity index were used to evaluate the repertoires. The immunodominant clone was defined as the most abundant DNA sequence in deep sequencing data. CDR3 amino acid sequences were checked for sharing between subjects and were compared against published repertoires and the VDJdb database. TCRdb's own reprocessing of the public reads used fastp at Q25 and MiXCR and kept productive beta chains. Each entry merges the rows of one CDR3 protein and shows their most common DNA and genes. TCRdb, not the authors, supplied the V and J calls. Recorded for this sample are 200,000 to 250,000 distinct CDR3 sequences; around 46% of them occurred a single time. About 8.3% of the sample is taken by the ten largest.

Germline trimming: 4 bases from V, 3 bases from J; junction bases outside gene matches: 6. The germline V gene provides CDR1 SGHVS and CDR2 FQNEAQ. Reading from cysteine to phenylalanine, the CDR3 counts 16 amino acids. CDR3 DNA is the only sequence kept; it has 48 bases, read in frame from the first base. The research as a whole found: CD8+ Simpson's diversity did not differ significantly between patients and healthy controls (P=0.060). Over 25 CD8+ CDR3 sequences were found in both patients and controls but appeared to be highly expressed in patients and within the immunodominant clones of the patients.

Patients chosen for sequencing had shown expansion of CD8+CD57+ cells by flow cytometry. Every patient had severe acquired aplastic anemia, diagnosed using the International Study of Aplastic Anemia and Agranulocytosis and Camitta criteria. Patients had received no therapy at the time of blood sampling. The study deep-sequenced TCR repertoires of sorted CD4+ and CD8+ blood T cells from severe aplastic anemia patients and healthy subjects. Patients were enrolled in the USA under clinicaltrials.gov protocols 00001620, 01623167, 00001397, 00071045, 00081523 and 00961064. Ficoll-Paque density gradient centrifugation was used to isolate peripheral blood mononuclear cells. Before DNA extraction, CD4+ and CD8+ T cells were sorted with FACS or magnetic beads. Concerning this clonotype: This receptor's antigen is unknown. No much larger clone is present one base from it, and per-base qualities are unavailable.

The receptor chain draws on TRBV7-8 and TRBJ2-1; 10 nucleotides in the junction match TRBD2. The sequence was collected from a human donor with aplastic anemia. The source material was sorted CD4+, CD8+, or CD8+CD57+ T cells (not recorded which) from PBMCs. The bases are TGTGCCAGCAGCTCACTAGCGGGGCCCGGCTACAATGAGCAGTTCTTC. Translated, it gives CASSSLAGPGYNEQFF.